The clone carrying this T cell receptor beta chain was observed once. Its antigen is not known. TEMRA cells were FACS-enriched and CD8+ and CD4+ T cells negatively isolated. RNA was extracted with the RNeasy kit, and a quantity of about 0.45 to 1 ug was reverse transcribed using random hexamers. immunoSEQ multiplex PCR amplified TCR beta CDR3 across 54 Vbeta, 13 Jbeta. In TCRdb, the immunoSEQ multiplex PCR reads were re-called with MiXCR into one record per CDR3 protein. Of approximately 170,000 distinct CDR3 sequences listed, approximately 92% were seen once; the top ten hold just over 0.13%. With 6 bases removed from V and 9 bases from J, the gap between germline ends came to 15 bases. This CDR3 is built from 12 residues. Germline CDR1 and CDR2: DFQATT and SNEGSKA (reference sequence). This entry comes from a study of CD8 T cells in Susac syndrome. General study points: The relatively small number of individuals in the TCR sequencing and HLA analysis was acknowledged by the study.

This sequence joins TRBV20-1 and TRBJ1-5; D gene unclear. The TCR comes from a human donor in good health. The source material was CD4+ T cells from PBMCs. The CDR3 DNA reads TGCAGTGCCCAGAGCTTCAGCGGGCCCCAGCATTTT. Translation: CSAQSFSGPQHF.